This entry features one TCR beta chain sequence. Its antigen is unknown. No base quality values were provided; no much bigger clone lies one nucleotide off. One collaborating source in Seattle enrolled patients during active infection and followed them longitudinally through the course of disease. Whole blood was collected in K2EDTA tubes by collaborating institutions according to the institutions' own protocols. For TCRbeta analysis, collaborators shipped samples as frozen whole blood, isolated PBMCs, or DNA extracted from either of those sample types. The record originates from a study of blood T cell repertoires in COVID-19 (TCRdb year 2020). For the wider study: The collaborator samples originated in the United States, Italy and Spain and spanned the acute and convalescent phases of COVID-19. The repertoires were made available in a free public database intended to serve as a resource for research on the immune response to SARS-CoV-2. The material from the prospective study consisted of cDNA or gDNA derived from T cells, B-cell-depleted T cells, or PBMCs. Sample metadata almost always included a de-identified subject ID, COVID-19 status, age in years and sex. Where available, HLA class I and class II types were taken from metadata supplied by the sample provider and were not determined by assay-based typing. The dataset comprised deeply sampled blood TCRbeta repertoires from subjects exposed to, actively infected with, or recovered from COVID-19. Samples were obtained from the ongoing ImmuneRACE study (first 160 participants) and from about 1,300 subjects provided by 6 global collaborators. Paper-wide results and their limitations: The quantity of clinical and demographic metadata differed by source and by participant and was supplied without curation.

TCRbeta CDR3 regions were amplified from genomic DNA using the immunoSEQ Assay, a bias-controlled multiplex PCR. In the original analysis: The number of nucleated cells in each sample was estimated by amplification of reference gene primers within the assay. To quantify the absolute abundance of each unique TCRbeta CDR3 rearrangement, sequence reads were collapsed and filtered. Productive Simpson clonality was computed per sample as the square root of Simpson's diversity index over productive rearrangements. TCRdb provides this immuneACCESS table in a form limited to in-frame rearrangements. Some clones are lacking; in checked studies, under half of them reflect an unresolved V gene, and why the rest are absent is not known. D and trimming were read from the DNA, whereas the V and J calls and clone size are those reported in that table. The sample table holds 55,000 to 65,000 clones, of which over 75% were seen once. 25% to 40% of the sample rests with the top ten.

The CDR1 and CDR2 encoded by the germline V gene are MNHEY and SVGAGI. The CDR3 covers 14 residues, taking in both the cysteine and the phenylalanine. Of all the DNA, just the CDR3 is kept, 42 bases in frame from base 1. Trimming at the junction amounts to 6 bases on V and 7 bases on J, and the germline ends lie 16 bases apart. Sequences were obtained from peripheral blood. This TCR derives from a man aged 60 to 75 with COVID-19, enrolled during active disease. The V and J genes are TRBV6-5 and TRBJ1-5; no D segment can be confidently identified. The nucleotide sequence reads TGTGCCAGCAGGCAAAGGTTGGAGCGACAGCCCCAGCATTTT. Its product reads: CASRQRLERQPQHF.